The sample holds a few counts of the clone carrying this T cell receptor beta chain. These data come from a study of blood T cell repertoires in COVID-19. Overall study context: Both acute and convalescent COVID-19 samples were obtained from the United States, Italy and Spain. T cells, B-cell-depleted T cells, or PBMCs supplied cDNA or gDNA.

Original handling: Quantification of nucleated cells was approximated via reference gene primer amplification. Using immunoSEQ multiplex PCR, the repertoire was profiled, and TCRdb retains in-frame clones only, with some absent. The V and J calls and clone size are taken from that table; D and trimming were inferred from the DNA. The sample includes about 170,000 clones, around four fifths of them seen just once. The CDR3 consists of 15 residues. The ends lost 4 bases at V and 7 bases at J; junction bases unmatched: 5. Germline assignment: CDR1 SGHDN and CDR2 FVKESK. The rearrangement links TRBV14 to TRBJ2-1, with TRBD2 identical over 12 bases. The origin of this receptor is a woman older than 75 with acute or convalescent COVID-19. The material sequenced was peripheral blood. This chain's CDR3 is CASSPGLAGRNEQFF. The CDR3 nucleotides are TGTGCCAGCAGCCCGGGACTAGCGGGTCGAAATGAGCAGTTCTTC.